Each of the 5 T cell receptor beta chains below was sequenced from the same sample in a study of human T cells and chemical hapten exposure. From the RACE reads, TCRdb called clonotypes with MiXCR, one entry per CDR3 protein. The profile shows roughly 160,000 distinct CDR3 sequences, about 14% of them singletons. Time point given: patch test 1, 2 weeks after DPC sensitization. The treatment was: therapeutic diphenylcyclopropenone sensitization with weekly scalp DPC. This material consisted of whole blood, taken in connection with sensitization to the hapten diphenylcyclopropenone (DPC). The receptors here all came from a woman aged 25 to 39 with alopecia areata. Some clones in this sample may be carry-over from other donors' samples.

On this clonotype: Its ends do not fully match the called genes, so a read error is possible. The chain recombines TRBV2 with TRBJ2-7; no clear D. Germline CDR1 is SNHLY and CDR2 is FYNNEI. The CDR3 is 14 amino acids. The CDR3 loop reads CASSDSARSHEQYF. Written as DNA, the CDR3 is TGTGCCAGCAGTGACTCAGCCCGCTCCCACGAGCAGTACTTC.

This chain connects TRBV7-9 to TRBJ1-1, with TRBD1 matching 9 bases. V was pared by 4 bases and J by 3 bases, with 6 bases of the junction left unmatched. Germline V gene data show CDR1 as SEHNR and CDR2 as FQNEAQ (reference sequence). There are 15 residues in the CDR3. CDR3 coding DNA: TGTGCCAGCAGCTACGGGACAGGGATGGACACTGAAGCTTTCTTT. Amino acid sequence: CASSYGTGMDTEAFF.

This clonotype has a handful of counts. The rearrangement joins TRBV6-1 to TRBJ2-2; 9 bases agree with TRBD2. CDR3 length: 14 residues. The V segment lost 10 bases and the J segment 7 bases; nucleotides outside the gene matches: 10. The germline V gene has CDR1 MNHNS and CDR2 SASEGT. The CDR3 nucleotides read TGTGCCACCATAAGCGGAGCGGGGGGCGGGGAGCTGTTTTTT. Its protein product is CATISGAGGGELFF.

This clonotype was seen many times. V gene TRBV29-1 combines with J gene TRBJ1-5, with a possible D match to TRBD1 (5 bases). CDR3 length: 15 amino acids. Germline assignment: CDR1 SQVTM and CDR2 ANQGSEA. Trimming cost V 6 bases and J 3 bases, with 18 bases left between them. DNA for the CDR3: TGCAGCGTCGCCTCACATGGAGGGACCAATCAGCCCCAGCATTTT. This gives the protein CSVASHGGTNQPQHF. The whole variable domain, filled in from reference TRBV29-1 and TRBJ1-5, reads SAVISQKPSRDICQRGTSLTIQCQVDSQVTMMFWYRQQPGQSLTLIATANQGSEATYESGFVIDKFPISRPNLTFSTLTVSNMSPEDSSIYLCSVASHGGTNQPQHFGDGTRLSIL.

This clonotype was detected a few times. The chain employs TRBV4-1 and TRBJ2-1, with 9 bases fitting TRBD2. The V gene's germline CDR1 is MGHRA and CDR2 YSYEKL. The CDR3 runs 16 residues. V gave up 1 base and J gave up 4 bases; unmatched junction bases: 5. The CDR3 DNA reads TGCGCCAGCAGCCAAGGACTAGCGGACCGGTACAATGAGCAGTTCTTC. Its translation is CASSQGLADRYNEQFF.